A single sample gave rise to the 14 T cell receptor beta chains below, sequenced in a study of blood T cell repertoires in COVID-19 (dated by TCRdb to about 2020). The library was produced with the immunoSEQ multiplex PCR assay. TCRdb provides this immuneACCESS table in a form limited to in-frame rearrangements. Some clones are lacking; in checked studies, under half of them reflect an unresolved V gene, and why the rest are absent is not known. Within this sample are a few hundred thousand clones, with 87% of them counted one time only. The ten largest clones capture about 6% of the sample. The sequenced sample was peripheral blood. The receptors were sampled from a man aged 55 to 70 who had recovered from COVID-19.

The V and J genes are TRBV10-1 and TRBJ2-1, with TRBD2 matching over 14 bases. Germline V gene data show CDR1 as WNHNN and CDR2 as SYGVQD (reference sequence). With V trimmed by 5 bases and J by 2 bases, 8 bases remained unmatched. The CDR3 consists of 18 residues. The CDR3 DNA follows: TGCGCCAGCAGTCCCGGGACTAGCGGGAGTGGGCCCTACAATGAGCAGTTCTTC. Amino acid sequence: CASSPGTSGSGPYNEQFF.

This rearrangement joins TRBV4-3 to TRBJ2-5; the D gene is possibly TRBD2 (5 bases). This CDR3 has 16 amino acids. The V gene's germline CDR1 is LGHNA and CDR2 YSLEER. V was cut by 2 bases and J by 5 bases, with 18 bases left in between. CDR3: CASSQSRSPGGETQYF. The CDR3 DNA is TGCGCCAGCAGCCAATCCCGGTCCCCCGGCGGGGAGACCCAGTACTTC.

The genes are TRBV19 and TRBJ2-2, with no clear D. The V gene lost 3 bases and the J gene lost 0 bases, with 5 bases spanning the gap. This CDR3 is 14 amino acids long. Looked up from germline, CDR1 is LNHDA and CDR2 is SQIVND (reference sequence). The CDR3 nucleotides are TGTGCCAGTAGTATGTCTGCGAACACCGGGGAGCTGTTTTTT. This sequence encodes CASSMSANTGELFF.

The chain carries TRBV19 and TRBJ2-7; possible D gene TRBD2, 6 bases. Germline V CDR1 and CDR2: LNHDA, SQIVND (reference sequence). Trimming removed 3 bases from V and 2 bases from J, with 8 bases in between. The CDR3 spans 13 residues. The CDR3 loop is CASSIGTAYEQYF. CDR3 nucleotide sequence: TGTGCCAGTAGTATTGGGACTGCCTACGAGCAGTACTTC. The full variable domain, with the rest looked up from reference TRBV19 and TRBJ2-7, is DGGITQSPKYLFRKEGQNVTLSCEQNLNHDAMYWYRQDPGQGLRLIYYSQIVNDFQKGDIAEGYSVSREKKESFPLTVTSAQKNPTAFYLCASSIGTAYEQYFGPGTRLTVT.

The chain recombines TRBV5-1 with TRBJ1-5; 7 bases align to TRBD1. This CDR3 has 13 amino acids. Unmatched junction bases numbered 3, after V lost 2 bases and J lost 7 bases. The germline V gene encodes CDR1 SGHRS and CDR2 YFSETQ. CDR3 sequence: CASSFLGGQPQHF. The CDR3 DNA follows: TGCGCCAGCAGCTTTCTAGGGGGCCAGCCCCAGCATTTT.

This clone was detected only once. The chain couples TRBV18 to TRBJ2-5; the D gene is possibly TRBD1 (6 bases). CDR3 length: 14 residues. The germline V gene encodes CDR1 KGHSH and CDR2 LQKENI. Trimming removed 3 bases from V and 5 bases from J, with 13 bases in between. CDR3 loop: CASSPSVQGETQYF. In DNA form, the CDR3 reads TGTGCCAGCTCACCTTCTGTCCAGGGGGAGACCCAGTACTTC.

The chain recombines TRBV6-2 or TRBV6-3 with TRBJ2-5; 12 nucleotides agree with TRBD2. The CDR3 length is 15 residues. Unmatched junction bases numbered 6, after V lost 5 bases and J lost 5 bases. Looked up from germline, CDR1 is MNHEY and CDR2 is SVGEGT. CDR3 region: CASSVTSGSLETQYF. The CDR3, as DNA: TGTGCCAGCAGTGTGACTAGCGGGAGCTTGGAGACCCAGTACTTC.

The chain carries TRBV24-1 and TRBJ2-5; 8 positions match TRBD1. This CDR3 has 13 residues. Germline-derived CDR1 and CDR2 are KGHDR and SFDVKD. The V segment lost 4 bases and the J segment 8 bases; nucleotides outside the gene matches: 5. The DNA of the CDR3 is TGTGCCACCAGTGACCCAGGGGGCCGAACCCAGTACTTC. Protein: CATSDPGGRTQYF.

The V and J genes are TRBV19 and TRBJ1-6; 10 bases map to TRBD1. The length of the CDR3 is 14 residues. The germline V gene has CDR1 LNHDA and CDR2 SQIVND (reference sequence). After removal of 6 bases from V and 9 bases from J, the junction contained 5 bases not matched to a gene. The CDR3 is CASRPDRGSSPLHF. CDR3 nucleotide sequence: TGTGCCAGTAGGCCGGACAGGGGGAGTTCACCCCTCCACTTT. Filled out from reference TRBV19 and TRBJ1-6, the complete variable domain reads DGGITQSPKYLFRKEGQNVTLSCEQNLNHDAMYWYRQDPGQGLRLIYYSQIVNDFQKGDIAEGYSVSREKKESFPLTVTSAQKNPTAFYLCASRPDRGSSPLHFGNGTRLTVT.

In this sample, this clone turned up a few times. The rearrangement joins TRBV7-3 to TRBJ2-7; 8 bases line up with TRBD1. This CDR3 is built from 12 residues. V lost 5 bases to trimming and J lost 6 bases; unmatched junction nucleotides: 3. The V gene's germline CDR1 is SGHTA and CDR2 FQGTGA. In nucleotides, the CDR3 is TGTGCCAGCAGCCCTACAGGGGGCGAGCAGTACTTC. This gives the protein CASSPTGGEQYF.

DNA for the CDR3: TGCAGCGCCGCGGTGAATCAAGAGACCCAGTACTTC. Translation gives CSAAVNQETQYF. This chain links TRBV29-1 with TRBJ2-5; D gene ambiguous. Germline values: CDR1 SQVTM, CDR2 ANQGSEA. V was pared by 7 bases and J by 2 bases, with 11 bases between. The CDR3 length is 12 residues.

This clone was picked up one time. This rearrangement joins TRBV5-1 to TRBJ2-1; perhaps TRBD2 as D (5 bases). The V gene lost 0 bases and the J gene lost 3 bases, with 13 bases spanning the gap. The CDR3 is 16 residues long. Germline V gene sequence: CDR1 SGHRS, CDR2 YFSETQ. CDR3 bases: TGCGCCAGCAGCTTGGTGTCGGGAAATTTCTACAATGAGCAGTTCTTC. This translates into CASSLVSGNFYNEQFF.

This sequence joins TRBV7-9 and TRBJ1-2, with D maybe TRBD1 (5 bases). Germline V gene lookup returns CDR1 SEHNR and CDR2 FQNEAQ (reference sequence). The V gene lost 5 bases and the J gene lost 6 bases, with 19 bases spanning the gap. This CDR3 is 15 amino acids long. CDR3 sequence: CASSPTQGIGDGYTF. DNA for the CDR3: TGTGCCAGCAGCCCTACTCAGGGAATCGGTGATGGCTACACCTTC.

The chain has TRBV18 and TRBJ2-7, with D unclear. The CDR3 is 15 residues long. V lost 2 bases to trimming and J lost 1 base, with 12 bases between them. Looked up from germline, CDR1 is KGHSH and CDR2 is LQKENI. CDR3 loop: CASSPSPILSYEQYF. In nucleotides, the CDR3 is TGTGCCAGCTCACCATCCCCTATCCTGTCCTACGAGCAGTACTTC.